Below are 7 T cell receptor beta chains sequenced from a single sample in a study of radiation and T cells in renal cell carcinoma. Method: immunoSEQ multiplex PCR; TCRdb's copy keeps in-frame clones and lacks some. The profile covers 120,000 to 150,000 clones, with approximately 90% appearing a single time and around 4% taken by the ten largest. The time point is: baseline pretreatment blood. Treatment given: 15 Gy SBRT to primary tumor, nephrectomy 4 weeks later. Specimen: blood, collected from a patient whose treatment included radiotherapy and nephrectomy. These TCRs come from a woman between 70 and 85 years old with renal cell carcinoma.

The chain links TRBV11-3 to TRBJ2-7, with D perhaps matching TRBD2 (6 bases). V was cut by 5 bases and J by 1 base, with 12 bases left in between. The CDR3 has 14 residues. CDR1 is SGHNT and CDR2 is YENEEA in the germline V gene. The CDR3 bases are TGTGCCAGCAGCCCGGGACTTCCGTCCTACGAGCAGTACTTC. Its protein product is CASSPGLPSYEQYF.

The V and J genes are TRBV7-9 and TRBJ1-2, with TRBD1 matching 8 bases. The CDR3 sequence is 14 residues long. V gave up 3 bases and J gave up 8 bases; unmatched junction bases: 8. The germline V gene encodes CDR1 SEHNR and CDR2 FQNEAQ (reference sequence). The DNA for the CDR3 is TGTGCCAGCAGCTTCGGACAGGGAGAAAGGGGCTACACCTTC. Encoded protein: CASSFGQGERGYTF.

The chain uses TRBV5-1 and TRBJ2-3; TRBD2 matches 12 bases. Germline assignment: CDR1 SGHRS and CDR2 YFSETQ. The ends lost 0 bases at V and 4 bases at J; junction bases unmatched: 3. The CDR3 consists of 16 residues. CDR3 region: CASSLASSGGADTQYF. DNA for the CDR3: TGCGCCAGCAGCTTGGCCTCTAGCGGGGGGGCAGATACGCAGTATTTT.

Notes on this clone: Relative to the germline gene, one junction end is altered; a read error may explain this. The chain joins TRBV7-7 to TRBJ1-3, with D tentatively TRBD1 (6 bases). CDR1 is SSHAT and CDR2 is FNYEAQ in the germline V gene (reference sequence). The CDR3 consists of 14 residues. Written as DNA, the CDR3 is TGTGCTAGCAGCGTAGGGGGGTTTGGAAACACCATATATTTT. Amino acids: CASSVGGFGNTIYF.

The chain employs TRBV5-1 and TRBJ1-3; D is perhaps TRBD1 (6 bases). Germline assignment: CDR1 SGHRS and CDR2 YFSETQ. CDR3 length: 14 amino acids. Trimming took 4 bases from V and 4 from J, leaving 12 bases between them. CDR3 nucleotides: TGCGCCAGCAGCCTTGCGGACAGCGGAAACACCATATATTTT. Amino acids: CASSLADSGNTIYF.

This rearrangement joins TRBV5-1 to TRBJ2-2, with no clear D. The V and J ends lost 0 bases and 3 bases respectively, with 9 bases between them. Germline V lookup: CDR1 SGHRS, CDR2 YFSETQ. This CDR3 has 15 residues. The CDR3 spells CASSLAQSDTGELFF. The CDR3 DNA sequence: TGCGCCAGCAGCTTGGCTCAGAGCGACACCGGGGAGCTGTTTTTT. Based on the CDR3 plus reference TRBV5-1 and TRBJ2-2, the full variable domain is KAGVTQTPRYLIKTRGQQVTLSCSPISGHRSVSWYQQTPGQGLQFLFEYFSETQRNKGNFPGRFSGRQFSNSRSEMNVSTLELGDSALYLCASSLAQSDTGELFFGEGSRLTVL.

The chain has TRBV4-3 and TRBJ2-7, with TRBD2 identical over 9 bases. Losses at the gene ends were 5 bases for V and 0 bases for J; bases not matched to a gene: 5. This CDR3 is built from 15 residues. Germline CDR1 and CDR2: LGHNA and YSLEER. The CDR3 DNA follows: TGCGCCAGCAGCGGGCGGGGGGGAACCTCCTACGAGCAGTACTTC. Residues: CASSGRGGTSYEQYF.